This TCR beta chain originates from a study of shared clonotypes between healthy human individuals. Concerning this clone itself: Its target is not known.

Naive CD8 populations comprised CD45RO-negative cells positively selected for CCR7, excluding terminally differentiated effector memory CD45RA+ cells. The donors were all Caucasian adults (living in Nashville, Tennessee). The CDR3 extends over 15 amino acids. The V gene end was trimmed by 5 bases and the J gene end by 3 bases; junction bases not matched to a gene: 9. CDR1 is LGHNA and CDR2 is YNFKEQ in the germline V gene. Around 30,000 T cell genomes (roughly 190 ng DNA) went into each sorted-subset replicate. Repertoires were generated with immunoSEQ multiplex PCR, while TCRdb's copy carries only in-frame clones and drops some. This sample yields hundreds of thousands of clones, of which roughly 94% are seen a single time; more than 20% belongs to the top ten. Broader study findings: Relative to their counterparts shared across all four donors, non-shared clonotypes exhibited diminished generation probabilities. Sample collection involved blood only; tissue repertoires are likely different.

The TCR sequence derives from a man aged 25-45 years in good health. The sequencing sample was made of naive CD8+ T cells sorted from blood. This chain joins TRBV4-2 and TRBJ1-1; 7 bases map to TRBD1. The CDR3 loop reads CASSLTGTADTEAFF. The CDR3 nucleotides are TGTGCCAGCAGCTTGACCGGGACAGCAGACACTGAAGCTTTCTTT.